This record looks at one T cell receptor beta chain sequence and its context. Its cognate antigen is unknown. The sample carries other DNA sequences with the same CDR3. After removal of 2 bases from V and 5 bases from J, the junction contained 2 bases not matched to a gene. Germline-derived CDR1 and CDR2 are MGHDK and SYGVNS. The CDR3 totals 13 residues. Sequenced by immunoSEQ multiplex PCR; TCRdb stores in-frame clones only, minus some. The sample has a few million clones, about 92% seen once; the top ten hold roughly 0.14%. These data are taken from a study of shared clonotypes between healthy human individuals. Overall study findings and caveats: The expectation was that sequencing depth would affect clonotype sharing among donors.

The source of this sequence is a young man in good health. The V and J genes are TRBV25-1 and TRBJ1-2; 7 bases match TRBD1. Sequencing was done on a sample of naive CD4+ T cells sorted from blood. The subset was: CD45RA+ positively selected. DNA for the CDR3: TGTGCCAGCAGTGAAGGGACAGCTTATGGCTACACCTTC. The encoded protein is CASSEGTAYGYTF.